This TCR beta chain was identified in a study of CD8+ T cells in alopecia areata. Study-wide points: An increase in clonality over normal scalp was evident in lesional scalp, especially alopecia totalis/universalis.

This sample's treatment: oral pan-JAK inhibitor, 5-10 mg twice daily. This CDR3 has 13 amino acids. The germline V gene encodes CDR1 SGHDN and CDR2 FVKESK. Trimming pared 4 bases from V and 8 bases from J, leaving 14 bases between. Isolated RNA was reverse transcribed into cDNA used as the sequencing template. Clones were sequenced by immunoSEQ multiplex PCR, and TCRdb holds only the in-frame ones, with some missing. The profile shows over 150,000 clones, more than 45% of them singletons. In regard to this clone: Its antigen is still unknown.

The chain joins TRBV14 to TRBJ1-2; a weak D match, TRBD1 (5 bases). Material: CD4+ T cells sorted from blood, obtained at week 24, from a patient treated with tofacitinib. This clonotype was sampled from a human donor with alopecia areata. In nucleotides, the CDR3 is TGTGCCAGCAGCCCCCAACGAGGGGCCGGCTACACCTTC. Protein product: CASSPQRGAGYTF.